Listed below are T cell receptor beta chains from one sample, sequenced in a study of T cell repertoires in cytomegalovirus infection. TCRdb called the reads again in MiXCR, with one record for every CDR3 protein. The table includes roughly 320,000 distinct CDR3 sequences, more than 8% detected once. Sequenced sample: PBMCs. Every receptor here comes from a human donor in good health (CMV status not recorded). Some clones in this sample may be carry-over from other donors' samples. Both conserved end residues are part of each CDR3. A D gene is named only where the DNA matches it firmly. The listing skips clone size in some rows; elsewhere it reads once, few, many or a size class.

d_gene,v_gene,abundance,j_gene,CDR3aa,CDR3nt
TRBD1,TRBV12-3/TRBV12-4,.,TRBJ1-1,CASSNRDRGFMNTEAFF,TGTGCCAGCAGTAACCGGGACAGGGGTTTCATGAACACTGAAGCTTTCTTT
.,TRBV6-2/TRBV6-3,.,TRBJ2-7,CASSYLRSYEQYF,TGTGCCAGCAGTTATCTACGGAGCTACGAGCAGTACTTC
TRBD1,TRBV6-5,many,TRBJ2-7,CASSYWDRSSYEQYF,TGTGCCAGCAGTTACTGGGACAGGAGCTCCTACGAGCAGTACTTC
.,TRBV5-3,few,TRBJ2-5,CARSLPGESETQYF,TGTGCCAGAAGCTTACCGGGGGAATCTGAGACCCAGTACTTC
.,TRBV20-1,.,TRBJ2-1,CSARDFPLQFF,TGCAGTGCTAGAGATTTCCCCTTGCAGTTCTTC
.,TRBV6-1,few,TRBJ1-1,CASSALSGANTEAFF,TGTGCCAGCAGTGCGTTATCGGGCGCGAACACTGAAGCTTTCTTT
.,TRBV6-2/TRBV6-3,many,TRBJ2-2,CASSYSSGPYTGELFF,TGTGCCAGCAGTTACTCTAGTGGGCCTTACACCGGGGAGCTGTTTTTT
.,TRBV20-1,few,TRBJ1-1,CSARDPRGSNTEAFF,TGCAGTGCTAGAGATCCCCGGGGTAGCAACACTGAAGCTTTCTTT
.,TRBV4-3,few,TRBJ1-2,CASSQLTDTGNYGYTF,TGCGCCAGCAGCCAACTCACGGATACAGGCAACTATGGCTACACCTTC
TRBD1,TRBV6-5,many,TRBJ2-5,CASASVNRGQTQYF,TGTGCCAGCGCATCAGTTAACAGGGGACAGACCCAGTACTTC
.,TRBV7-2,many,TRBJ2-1,CALSGFSRSSYNEQFF,TGTGCCTTATCTGGGTTTTCGAGGAGCTCCTACAATGAGCAGTTCTTC
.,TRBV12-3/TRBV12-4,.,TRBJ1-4,CASSLDSETEKLFF,TGTGCCAGCAGCTTGGACAGCGAGACTGAAAAACTGTTTTTT
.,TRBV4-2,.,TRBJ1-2,CASSQAYGYTF,TGTGCCAGCAGCCAAGCCTATGGCTACACCTTC
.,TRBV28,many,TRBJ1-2,CASSPHRDQHGYTF,TGTGCCAGCAGTCCCCACAGGGACCAACATGGCTACACCTTC
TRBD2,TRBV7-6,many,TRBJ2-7,CASSFGGGSYEQYF,TGTGCCAGCAGCTTTGGGGGGGGCTCCTACGAGCAGTACTTC
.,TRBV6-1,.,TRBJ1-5,CASAWGGLGNQPQHF,TGTGCCAGCGCCTGGGGAGGGCTGGGCAATCAGCCCCAGCATTTT
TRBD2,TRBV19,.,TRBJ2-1,CASSMGDYPPNEQFF,TGTGCCAGTAGTATGGGGGACTACCCACCGAATGAGCAGTTCTTC
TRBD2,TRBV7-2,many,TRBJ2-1,CASSLASVAGNIEQFF,TGTGCCAGCAGCTTAGCGTCGGTAGCGGGGAATATTGAGCAGTTCTTC
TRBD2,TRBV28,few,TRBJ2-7,CASSSLGLAAYEQYF,TGTGCCAGCAGTTCATTGGGACTAGCCGCCTACGAGCAGTACTTC
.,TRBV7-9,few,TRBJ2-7,CASSLDRALLLREQYF,TGTGCCAGCAGCTTAGACAGGGCCCTTCTCCTGAGGGAGCAGTACTTC
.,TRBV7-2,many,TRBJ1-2,CASSPGSGVYGYTF,TGTGCCAGCAGCCCGGGGAGTGGGGTATATGGCTACACCTTC
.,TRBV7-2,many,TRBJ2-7,CASSSGRGRDYEQYF,TGTGCCAGCAGCAGTGGCAGGGGACGCGACTACGAGCAGTACTTC
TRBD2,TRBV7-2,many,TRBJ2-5,CASSQRTSFMGETQYF,TGTGCCAGCAGCCAAAGGACTAGTTTTATGGGGGAGACCCAGTACTTC
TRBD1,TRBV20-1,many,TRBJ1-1,CSAYDRGRGFDTEAFF,TGCAGTGCTTACGACAGGGGGCGAGGGTTCGACACTGAAGCTTTCTTT
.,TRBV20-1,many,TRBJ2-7,CSARDPTVIIPYEQYF,TGCAGTGCTAGAGATCCCACAGTTATAATTCCCTACGAGCAGTACTTC
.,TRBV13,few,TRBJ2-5,CASSRLEGETQYF,TGTGCCAGCAGCCGACTTGAGGGAGAGACCCAGTACTTC
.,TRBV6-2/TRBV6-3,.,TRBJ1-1,CASSYSSAGPQEAFF,TGTGCCAGCAGTTACTCGTCAGCGGGCCCGCAAGAAGCTTTCTTT
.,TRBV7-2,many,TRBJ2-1,CASTSRIYNEQFF,TGTGCCAGCACCTCAAGAATTTACAATGAGCAGTTCTTC
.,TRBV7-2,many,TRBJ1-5,CASSLTEGPLNQPQHF,TGTGCCAGCAGTTTGACGGAAGGCCCCCTCAATCAGCCCCAGCATTTT
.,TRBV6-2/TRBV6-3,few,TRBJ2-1,CASSYSVLSDYNEQFF,TGTGCCAGCAGTTACTCAGTCCTTTCTGATTACAATGAGCAGTTCTTC
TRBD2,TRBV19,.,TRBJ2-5,CASTAGGTQYF,TGTGCCAGTACTGCGGGGGGGACCCAGTACTTC
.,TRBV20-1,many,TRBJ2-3,CSARDGGPSTDTQYF,TGCAGTGCTAGAGATGGGGGTCCTAGCACAGATACGCAGTATTTT
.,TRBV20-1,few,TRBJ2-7,CSAFGQGKYEQYF,TGCAGTGCTTTCGGGCAGGGGAAATACGAGCAGTACTTC
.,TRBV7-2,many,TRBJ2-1,CASSLTEQFF,TGTGCCAGCAGCTTGACCGAGCAGTTCTTC
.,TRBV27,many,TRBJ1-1,CASSQLGNSEAFF,TGTGCCAGCAGTCAATTAGGGAACAGTGAAGCTTTCTTT
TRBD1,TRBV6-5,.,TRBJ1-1,CASSYSSLRQGFFMNTEAFF,TGTGCCAGCAGTTACTCGAGTTTGAGACAGGGGTTTTTCATGAACACTGAAGCTTTCTTT
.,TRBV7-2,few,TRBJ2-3,CASSLDWTDTQYF,TGTGCCAGCAGCCTAGACTGGACAGATACGCAGTATTTT
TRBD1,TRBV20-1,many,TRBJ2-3,CSARAGDRGTDTQYF,TGCAGTGCTAGGGCGGGGGACAGGGGCACAGATACGCAGTATTTT
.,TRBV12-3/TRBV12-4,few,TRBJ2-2,CASLVGGANTGELFF,TGTGCCAGCCTAGTAGGGGGGGCTAACACCGGGGAGCTGTTTTTT
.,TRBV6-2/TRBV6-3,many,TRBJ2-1,CASSRIFSYNEQFF,TGTGCCAGCAGTAGGATATTCTCCTACAATGAGCAGTTCTTC
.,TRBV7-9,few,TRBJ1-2,CASSGTAGANYGYTF,TGTGCCAGCAGCGGAACGGCAGGAGCTAACTATGGCTACACCTTC
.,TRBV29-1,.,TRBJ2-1,CSVDDGTNEQFF,TGCAGCGTTGATGACGGAACTAATGAGCAGTTCTTC
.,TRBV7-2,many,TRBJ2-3,CASRWRSFSTDTQYF,TGTGCCAGCAGGTGGCGTAGTTTTAGCACAGATACGCAGTATTTT
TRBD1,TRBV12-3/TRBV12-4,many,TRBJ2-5,CASSDRGTGETQYF,TGTGCCAGCAGTGACAGGGGAACTGGTGAGACCCAGTACTTC
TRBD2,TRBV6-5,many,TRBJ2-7,CASSYSPSGGGAGEQYF,TGTGCCAGCAGTTACTCGCCATCGGGAGGGGGGGCCGGGGAGCAGTACTTC
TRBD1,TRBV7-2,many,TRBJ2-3,CASSRDRGQGDTQYF,TGTGCCAGCAGCCGGGACAGGGGGCAGGGAGATACGCAGTATTTT
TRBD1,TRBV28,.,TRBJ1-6,CASSPLQGMDSPLHF,TGTGCCAGCAGCCCCTTACAGGGGATGGATTCACCCCTCCACTTT
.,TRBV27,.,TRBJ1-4,CASSLTVGTNEKLFF,TGTGCCAGCAGTTTAACGGTGGGGACTAATGAAAAACTGTTTTTT
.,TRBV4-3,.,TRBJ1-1,CASSQDRQGDTEAFF,TGCGCCAGCAGCCAAGATCGGCAGGGAGACACTGAAGCTTTCTTT
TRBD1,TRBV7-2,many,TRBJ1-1,CASSLAPGTGRTEAFF,TGTGCCAGCAGCTTAGCCCCGGGGACAGGGCGGACTGAAGCTTTCTTT
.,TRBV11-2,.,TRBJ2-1,CASSTPKWSYNEQFF,TGTGCCAGCAGCACTCCAAAGTGGTCCTACAATGAGCAGTTCTTC
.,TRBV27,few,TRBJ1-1,CASRTKLNTEAFF,TGTGCCAGCAGGACAAAACTGAACACTGAAGCTTTCTTT